Sequencing of this T cell receptor (beta chain) was carried out in a study of immune cell composition in non-small cell lung cancer. Using immunoSEQ multiplex PCR, the repertoire was profiled, and TCRdb retains in-frame clones only, with some absent. The repertoire consists of roughly 6,300 clones, with about 71% occurring once and the leading ten covering roughly 6.1%. Normal lung was sampled as far from the tumour as possible, at least 3 cm. The CDR3 contains 15 residues. CDR1 is SGHRS, CDR2 YFSETQ, per germline. V gave up 4 bases and J gave up 1 base; unmatched junction bases: 4. This chain uses TRBV5-1 with TRBJ2-7; 11 bases match TRBD1. This TCR came from a human donor with non-small cell lung cancer. Sequencing used non-adjacent lung tissue. DNA of the CDR3: TGCGCCAGCAGCGCCTGGGACAGGGGGTCCTACGAGCAGTACTTC. This translates into CASSAWDRGSYEQYF.